Below, 2 T cell receptor beta chains from the same sample are listed, as sequenced in a study of beta chain features in type 1 diabetes. The authors reverse transcribed all of the isolated RNA, so sequencing captured expressed TCRB transcripts. Profiling relied on immunoSEQ multiplex PCR, and the TCRdb table lists in-frame clones only, not all of them. The sample shows 120,000 to 150,000 clones, roughly 10% of them seen only once. Source material: naive CD4+ T cells from blood. The origin of the receptors is a man younger than 35 in good health.

This clone was detected a few times. The chain couples TRBV4-1 to TRBJ1-4, with 8 positions matching TRBD1. In germline, CDR1 is MGHRA, CDR2 YSYEKL. V lost 1 base and J lost 9; bases outside the gene matches: 7. This CDR3 has 15 amino acids. CDR3 in DNA: TGCGCCAGCAGCCAAGGATGGGACAGGATGCAAAAACTGTTTTTT. Protein sequence: CASSQGWDRMQKLFF.

V gene TRBV19 combines with J gene TRBJ2-3; 8 positions match TRBD2. V gave up 4 bases and J gave up 2 bases; unmatched junction bases: 2. Germline V lookup: CDR1 LNHDA, CDR2 SQIVND (reference sequence). The CDR3 sequence is 14 residues long. The CDR3: CASSSGGHTDTQYF. The CDR3 nucleotides read TGTGCCAGTAGTAGCGGGGGGCACACAGATACGCAGTATTTT. The whole variable domain, filled in from reference TRBV19 and TRBJ2-3, reads DGGITQSPKYLFRKEGQNVTLSCEQNLNHDAMYWYRQDPGQGLRLIYYSQIVNDFQKGDIAEGYSVSREKKESFPLTVTSAQKNPTAFYLCASSSGGHTDTQYFGPGTRLTVL.